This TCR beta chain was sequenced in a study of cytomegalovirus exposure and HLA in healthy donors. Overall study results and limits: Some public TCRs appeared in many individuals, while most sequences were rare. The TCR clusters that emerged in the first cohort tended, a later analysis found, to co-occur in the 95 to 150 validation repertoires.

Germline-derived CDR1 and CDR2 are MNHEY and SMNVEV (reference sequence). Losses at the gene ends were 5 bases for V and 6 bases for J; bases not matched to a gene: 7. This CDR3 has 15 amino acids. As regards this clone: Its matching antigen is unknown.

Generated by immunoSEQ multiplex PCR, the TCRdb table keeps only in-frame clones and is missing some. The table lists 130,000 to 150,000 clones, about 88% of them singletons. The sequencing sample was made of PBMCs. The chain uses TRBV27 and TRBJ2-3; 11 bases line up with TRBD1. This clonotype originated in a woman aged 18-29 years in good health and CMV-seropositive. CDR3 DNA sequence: TGTGCCAGCAGTCCCGGGACAGGGGGTTTTGATACGCAGTATTTT. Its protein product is CASSPGTGGFDTQYF.